This TCR beta chain was sequenced for a study of blood T cell repertoires in COVID-19. Germline V CDR1 and CDR2: SGHTA, FQGTGA. V was pared by 5 bases and J by 5 bases, with 13 bases between. The CDR3 extends over 13 amino acids. The table came from immunoSEQ multiplex PCR; TCRdb's copy has only in-frame clones and leaves some out. The repertoire has some 240,000 clones, approximately 85% of them found once; the top ten carry less than 6%. The sequencing input was peripheral blood. This sequence originates from a woman aged 70-85 years with COVID-19, enrolled during active disease. V gene TRBV7-3 combines with J gene TRBJ2-7, with a possible D match to TRBD1 (6 bases). The CDR3 loop reads CASSVGRDNEQYF. The CDR3 nucleotides are TGTGCCAGCAGCGTGGGCAGGGACAACGAGCAGTACTTC.